The source of this T cell receptor beta chain is a study of cytomegalovirus exposure and HLA in healthy donors. Looked up from germline, CDR1 is MGHDK and CDR2 is SYGVNS. The CDR3 covers 13 residues. The V gene lost 5 bases and the J gene lost 4 bases, with 11 bases spanning the gap. The PCR employed 60 Vbeta primers together with 13 Jbeta primers. The repertoire was sequenced with immunoSEQ multiplex PCR; TCRdb's copy has only in-frame clones and lacks some. This sample has some 180,000 clones, with 85% found just once. The chain couples TRBV25-1 to TRBJ1-2; D uncertain. Input material: PBMCs. The TCR sequence derives from a woman in her forties or fifties in good health and CMV-seronegative. CDR3 coding DNA: TGTGCCAGCAGTAGGACGAGCGGCTATGGCTACACCTTC. This sequence encodes CASSRTSGYGYTF.